This T cell receptor beta chain was recorded in a study of cytomegalovirus exposure and HLA in healthy donors. Study-wide findings and caveats: Being productive about 90% or about 30% of the time was typical of most TCR beta V segments in an earlier analysis. Roughly even sequencing depth across donors was the assumption behind the presence/absence analyses.

The PCR ran on 60 Vbeta and 13 Jbeta primers. Produced via immunoSEQ multiplex PCR; TCRdb's table is partial and in-frame only. The data hold around 220,000 clones, with roughly 80% observed a single time. From germline, CDR1 is SGHDT and CDR2 YYEEEE. The CDR3 consists of 19 residues. Losses at the gene ends were 4 bases for V and 0 bases for J; bases not matched to a gene: 16. In the case of this clone: Its specificity is not known.

The chain employs TRBV5-6 and TRBJ1-5; 7 nucleotides match TRBD1. This TCR was sampled from a girl aged 10 to 17 in good health and CMV-seronegative. Sample: PBMCs. The CDR3 nucleotides are TGTGCCAGCAGCCCAGACCCCGGGACAGCCTTAATTAGCAATCAGCCCCAGCATTTT. Translating gives CASSPDPGTALISNQPQHF. Based on the CDR3 plus reference TRBV5-6 and TRBJ1-5, the full variable domain is DAGVTQSPTHLIKTRGQQVTLRCSPKSGHDTVSWYQQALGQGPQFIFQYYEEEERQRGNFPDRFSGHQFPNYSSELNVNALLLGDSALYLCASSPDPGTALISNQPQHFGDGTRLSIL.